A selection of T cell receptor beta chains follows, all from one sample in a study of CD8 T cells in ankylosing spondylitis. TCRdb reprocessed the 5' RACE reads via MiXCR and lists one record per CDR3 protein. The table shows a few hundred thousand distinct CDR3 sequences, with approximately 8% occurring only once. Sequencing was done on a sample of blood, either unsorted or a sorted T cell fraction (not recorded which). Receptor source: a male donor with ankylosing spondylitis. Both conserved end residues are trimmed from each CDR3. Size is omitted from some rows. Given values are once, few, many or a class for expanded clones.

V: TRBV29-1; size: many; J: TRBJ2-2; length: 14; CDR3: SVLSITSGWAGELF
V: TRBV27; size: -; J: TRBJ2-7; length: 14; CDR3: ASSLRGARYSYEQY
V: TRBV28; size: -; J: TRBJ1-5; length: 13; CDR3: ASSFWGGGNQPQH
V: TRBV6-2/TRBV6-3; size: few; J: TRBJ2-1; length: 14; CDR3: ASSFSGTSGKNEQF
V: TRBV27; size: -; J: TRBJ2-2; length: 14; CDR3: ASSLSGQGATGELF
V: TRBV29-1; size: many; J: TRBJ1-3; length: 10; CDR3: SVGETRNTIY
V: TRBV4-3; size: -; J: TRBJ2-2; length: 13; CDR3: ASSQGSLNTGELF
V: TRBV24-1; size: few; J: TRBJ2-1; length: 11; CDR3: ATSGRGSIEQF
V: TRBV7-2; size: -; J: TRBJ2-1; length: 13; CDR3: ASSLASTARNEQF
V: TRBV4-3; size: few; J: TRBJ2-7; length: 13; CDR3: ASSHTDRERYEQY
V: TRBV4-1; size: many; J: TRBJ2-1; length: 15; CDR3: ASSLQGQRGVYNEQF
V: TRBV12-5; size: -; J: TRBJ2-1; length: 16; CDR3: ASGLVLGTSGSYNEQF
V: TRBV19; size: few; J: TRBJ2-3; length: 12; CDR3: ASSIAEGTDTQY
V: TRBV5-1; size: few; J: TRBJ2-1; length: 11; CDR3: ASSADSPNEQF
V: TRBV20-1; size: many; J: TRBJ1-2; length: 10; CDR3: SARESNYGYT
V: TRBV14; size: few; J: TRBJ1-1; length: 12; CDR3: ASSSGLWRTEAF
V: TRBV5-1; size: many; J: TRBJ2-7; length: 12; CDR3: ASARDSNTYEQY
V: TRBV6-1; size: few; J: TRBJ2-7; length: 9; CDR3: ASSEIYEQY
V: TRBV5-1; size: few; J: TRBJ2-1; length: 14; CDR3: ASSLDTSGGGNEQF
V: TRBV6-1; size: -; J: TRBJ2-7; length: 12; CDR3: ASSTGIGPYERY
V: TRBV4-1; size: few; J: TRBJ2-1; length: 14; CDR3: ASSQSVASRNNEQF
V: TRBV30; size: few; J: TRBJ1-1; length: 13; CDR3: AWTRLTRMNTEAF
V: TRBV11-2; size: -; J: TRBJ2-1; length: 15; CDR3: ASSPWARPRSYNEQF
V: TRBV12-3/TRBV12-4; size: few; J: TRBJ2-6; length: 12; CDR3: ASSLPGGTNVLT
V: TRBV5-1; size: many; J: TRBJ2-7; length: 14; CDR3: ASSFGPSGGHYEQY
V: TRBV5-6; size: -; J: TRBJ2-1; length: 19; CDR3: ARSLGVGRTVLGGSYNEQF
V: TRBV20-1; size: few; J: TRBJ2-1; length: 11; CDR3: SARGASYNEQF
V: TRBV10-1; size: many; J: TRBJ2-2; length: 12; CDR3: ASSVTRRSGELF
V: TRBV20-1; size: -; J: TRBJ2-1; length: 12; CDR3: SARAAGTYNEQF
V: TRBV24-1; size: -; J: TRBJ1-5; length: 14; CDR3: ATSDTTGDRDQPQH
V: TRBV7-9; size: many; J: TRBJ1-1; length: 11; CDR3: ASSPGTFSRAF
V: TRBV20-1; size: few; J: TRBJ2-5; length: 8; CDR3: SAGGGTQY
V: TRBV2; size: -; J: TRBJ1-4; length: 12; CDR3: ASRGQKRNEKLF
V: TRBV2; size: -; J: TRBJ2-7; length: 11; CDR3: ASSDRLSYEQY
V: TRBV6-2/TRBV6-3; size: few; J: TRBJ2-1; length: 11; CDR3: ASSSIQALRQF
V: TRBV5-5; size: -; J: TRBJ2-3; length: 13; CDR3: ASSPTSGSIDTQY
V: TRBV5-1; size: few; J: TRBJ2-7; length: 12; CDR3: ASSYSSGSYEQY
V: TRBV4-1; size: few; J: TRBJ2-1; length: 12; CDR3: ATSPTSGGREQF